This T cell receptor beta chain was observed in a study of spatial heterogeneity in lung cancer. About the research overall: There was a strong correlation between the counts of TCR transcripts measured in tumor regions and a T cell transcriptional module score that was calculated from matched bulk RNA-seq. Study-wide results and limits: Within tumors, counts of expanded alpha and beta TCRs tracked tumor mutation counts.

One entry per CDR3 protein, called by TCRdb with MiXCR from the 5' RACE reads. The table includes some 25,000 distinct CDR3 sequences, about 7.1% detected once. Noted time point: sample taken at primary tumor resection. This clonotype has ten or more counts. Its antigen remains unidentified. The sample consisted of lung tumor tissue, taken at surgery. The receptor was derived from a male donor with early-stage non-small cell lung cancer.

The CDR3 DNA sequence: TGTGCCAGCAGCCAAGGATTTGGCCTCTCTGGGGCCAACGTCCTGACTTTC. Translating it yields CASSQGFGLSGANVLTF. The chain combines TRBV3-1 with TRBJ2-6; D is unresolved. CDR3 size: 17 residues. The germline CDR1 and CDR2 sequences are LGHDT and YNNKEL (reference sequence). V lost 1 base and J 0 bases, leaving 10 bases between the germline ends.